This TCR beta chain was retrieved from a study of blood T cell repertoires in COVID-19. Study as a whole: PBMCs, B-cell-depleted T cells, or T cells provided the cDNA or gDNA that made up the material.

CDR3 length: 14 residues. The germline V and J ends were trimmed by 0 bases and 7 bases, with 9 bases remaining between them. Germline V lookup: CDR1 LGHNA, CDR2 YNFKEQ. In the study's own analysis: Reference gene primer amplification in the assay estimated nucleated cell counts. Clones were read by immunoSEQ multiplex PCR, and TCRdb kept only the in-frame ones, dropping some. That table gives V, J and clone size, and the DNA gave D and trimming. The sample has some 220,000 clones; more than 70% are singletons. Source material: peripheral blood. The sequence derives from a human donor in a cohort sampled during active COVID-19. The chain combines TRBV4-2 with TRBJ1-4; a possible D gene is TRBD1 (6 bases). CDR3 in DNA: TGTGCCAGCAGCCAAGATACAGGGAGTGAAAAACTGTTTTTT. Protein product: CASSQDTGSEKLFF.